This T cell receptor (beta chain) is drawn from a study of PD-1 blockade in classical Hodgkin lymphoma (TCRdb year 2020). About the study as a whole: Nivolumab dosing was 3 mg/kg intravenously every 2 weeks, continuing until either disease progression or unacceptable toxicity. To define a peripheral blood immune signature of response to PD-1 blockade in classical Hodgkin lymphoma, the study combined TCR beta sequencing with CyTOF. Summary of the overall study and its limitations: Only a single clinical trial cohort was studied, and what caused the repertoire differences, possibly disease activity or prior therapy, remained undefined. Baseline TCR diversity was reported to be lower in newly diagnosed patients than in healthy donors and to be lower still in relapsed/refractory patients. Trial patients with a complete response had baseline diversity similar to that of newly diagnosed patients, while partial responders and progressors had significantly lower diversity. Lower diversity was seen in patients whose nivolumab began less than 1 year after ASCT, and these patients were left out of later analyses so that immune reconstitution would not confound the results. A significant rise by C4D1 was seen in CD4+ but not CD8+ TCR diversity (p=0.0027 vs p=0.16), with the rise being most apparent in complete responders (p=0.02).

V and J lose 3 bases and 4 bases, and a span of 4 bases separates them. The CDR3, cysteine through phenylalanine, is 13 amino acids long. Only the CDR3 part of the read is kept: 39 bases, read in frame from the first base. CDR1 and CDR2 were assigned from the germline V gene as MDHEN and SYDVKM. Taken with the paper, the label for time point translates to: cycle 4 day 1 (C4D1), after five to seven weeks of nivolumab. Every trial patient had relapsed after autologous stem cell transplantation, and cohorts A, B and C differed in prior brentuximab vedotin exposure. A Miltenyi CD4+ T cell isolation kit was used for magnetic negative selection to purify CD4+ T cells from thawed PBMCs. The trial cohort comprised fewer than 65 patients with relapsed/refractory classical Hodgkin lymphoma whose best overall responses were complete response, partial response or progressive disease. Trial patients were treated with single-agent nivolumab in the multi-cohort phase II CheckMate 205 trial. Best overall response was determined by an independent review committee according to the 2007 International Working Group response criteria. Trial PBMCs were collected just before the start of nivolumab (C1D1) and during therapy at cycle 2 day 1 and cycle 4 day 1. Peripheral blood was collected in 8 mL Vacutainer Cell Preparation Tubes, from which PBMCs were isolated by centrifugation and then cryopreserved. Purified CD4+ and CD8+ fractions were prepared only for cases in which an additional PBMC sample was available. Magnetically labelled cells were removed on LS columns in a quadroMACS separator, and the flow-through was collected as the purified fraction.

The Qiagen DNeasy kit was used to extract genomic DNA both from unsorted PBMCs and from the negatively selected CD4+ and CD8+ fractions. TCR beta CDR3 regions were amplified by immunoSEQ multiplex PCR using primers annealing to V and J segments. A synthetic immune receptor repertoire was used to minimize amplification bias, and any residual bias was removed computationally once sequencing was done. Per the source publication's procedure: Repertoire diversity was quantified as the Shannon entropy index using custom Python scripts. Unsorted, CD4+ and CD8+ repertoires were analyzed separately, except in combined analyses where CD4+ and CD8+ sequences were merged in silico. Clonal expansion was defined as at least a 2-fold frequency increase after treatment relative to C1D1, with a pseudocount of 0.5 for undetected baseline clones. Clones with 0 or 1 copy at C1D1 were defined as singleton clones, while clones with 2 or more copies were defined as non-singleton clones. By matching protein sequences in sorted samples from the same patient, clones expanded in unsorted samples were annotated as CD4+, CD8+ or unknown. Wilcoxon tests on paired samples were used to test diversity changes from C1D1 to C4D1. TCRdb took this table from immuneACCESS and kept in-frame rearrangements with V and J called. Such tables lack part of the clones; where checked against another copy, unresolved V genes explain under half of the gap, and the rest is unexplained. V, J and clone size are taken as reported in that table, and D and trimming were inferred from the DNA itself. In all, the sample holds about 25,000 clones, and roughly 80% of those were seen once. The top ten constitute 3% to 4% of the sample.

The count of this clone is one. Its antigen has not been determined. It has no much larger one-base neighbor in the sample; base qualities were not kept. This receptor chain uses TRBV28 and TRBJ1-6; the D gene lacks a confident call. This TCR was sampled from a human donor with classical Hodgkin lymphoma. Sample: CD4+ T cells from blood, taken before the fourth cycle of nivolumab. In nucleotide form, the sequence is TGTGCCAGCAGTTTCTCGTATAATTCACCCCTCCACTTT. Its protein product is CASSFSYNSPLHF.